This TCR beta chain appears in the sequencing data of a study of CD8+CD57+ T cells in acquired aplastic anemia. It was patients with CD8+CD57+ cell expansion by flow cytometry who were chosen for sequencing. All participating patients were living with severe acquired aplastic anemia. Germline V gene data show CDR1 as SNHLY and CDR2 as FYNNEI. CDR3 length equals 14 residues. V gave up 5 bases and J gave up 6 bases; unmatched junction bases: 4. Investigators profiled TCR beta VDJ and CDR3 from genomic DNA template. Via MiXCR, TCRdb re-called the reads, giving one row per CDR3 protein. The sample shows approximately 160,000 distinct CDR3 sequences, about 45% of them seen only once.

J is TRBJ1-5 and V is TRBV2; 10 bases map to TRBD1. The sequence was collected from a human donor with aplastic anemia. The sequenced sample was sorted CD4+, CD8+, or CD8+CD57+ T cells (not recorded which) from PBMCs. CDR3 sequence (DNA): TGTGCCAGCAGTCAGGACAGGGGGAGTCAGCCCCAGCATTTT. This codes for CASSQDRGSQPQHF. The complete variable domain, with remaining parts taken from reference TRBV2 and TRBJ1-5, reads EPEVTQTPSHQVTQMGQEVILRCVPISNHLYFYWYRQILGQKVEFLVSFYNNEISEKSEIFDDQFSVERPDGSNFTLKIRSTKLEDSAMYFCASSQDRGSQPQHFGDGTRLSIL.